The subject of this entry is one T cell receptor (beta chain). This clone's antigen is unknown. Base qualities are not provided; no much larger clone lies one nucleotide away. These data come from a study of cytomegalovirus exposure and HLA in healthy donors (dated by TCRdb to 2016 to 2017). Regarding the complete study: In an earlier analysis of approximately 640 of the donors, under 300 Gb of sequence data and 90 million to 120 million unique TCR beta sequences from about 190 million T cells were reported. Roughly 300 gigabases of sequencing data and approximately 92 million unique TCR sequences made up an early release that covered approximately 650 HLA-typed donors. Roughly 5 DR-DQ haplotypes were treated as single units for association and clustering because of strong linkage in the cohort. In an earlier analysis of more than 550 of the donors, high-throughput TCR beta sequencing was used to judge whether each TCR beta V gene segment behaved as functional or pseudogenic. Class I and class II HLA loci were covered by the typing at four-digit resolution. Among some 410 genotyped donors of the cohort, an average of around 250,000 unique TCR beta nucleotide sequences was sequenced per donor, of which about 18% were non-productive. Every repertoire in the discovery cohort had been generated on one and the same sequencing platform. In a later analysis, previously published TCR beta repertoires from about 640 donors were re-analyzed and high-resolution HLA genotyping was added so that TCR occurrence patterns could be studied. The study profiled the T cell repertoires of hundreds of subjects by immunosequencing and related them to cytomegalovirus serostatus. Rather than using new phenotypic data, the later analysis identified candidate immune exposures from TCR beta sequences and from how often those sequences occurred across donors. Alongside the repertoire data, information on donor age, sex, ethnicity and CMV serostatus was compiled. The number of donors typed differed by locus, with roughly 629-640 for A, B, C, DRB1 and DQB1, 522 for DQA1, 600 to 610 for DPA1, and approximately 470 for DPB1. To predict cytomegalovirus infection status, the study brought together high-throughput TCR immunosequencing, statistical association of individual TCRs with disease status, and machine learning. A later genetic analysis used genome-wide SNP genotypes for about 65% of the roughly 670 donors, treating that subset as a discovery cohort. The study was designed to test whether signatures of past pathogen exposure could be identified by cataloging public T cell receptors. A separate validation cohort of 100 to 150 different subjects was used in addition to the roughly 670-subject first cohort. Of the roughly 400 genotyped donors, over 80% were placed in the genetic ancestry cluster associated with self-reported Caucasian donors.

The full study reports these points: The study gave a list of 150 to 200 TCR beta chains associated with cytomegalovirus. In both the original and validation cohorts, the classifier was reported to diagnose cytomegalovirus status with high specificity and sensitivity. According to the authors, the approach could potentially be generalized to other disease states and immunological phenotypes. A later analysis associated 16,951 TCR beta sequences with specific HLA alleles at a false discovery rate of 0.05. Because counts were too low, 15 to 20 rarely observed V segments, including chromosome 9 orphons, were left out of the earlier analysis of about 500 of the donors. Because some donors lacked HLA typing at each locus, the association tests relied only on the typed subset. In a later analysis, HLA-associated TCR beta chains showed more clonal expansion and lower generation probabilities than non-associated chains that were equally common. A later genetic analysis associated a missense DCLRE1C variant with V-gene and J-gene trimming of TCR beta chains, and an independent cohort replicated the association. In vitro tests confirmed that a few of the cytomegalovirus-associated TCR beta chains recognize cytomegalovirus antigens. Broadly in line with IMGT annotations, most TCR beta V segments showed up in productive rearrangements about 87% or about 30% of the time in an earlier analysis of approximately 600 of the donors. In a later analysis, TCR association rates were found to vary across HLA loci, with the most associated TCRs seen for DRB1 alleles and the fewest for HLA-C alleles. A cluster of highly shared sequence variants was judged likely to represent a technical artifact of the sequencing pipeline. A further reported finding was that TCR beta sequences accurately predicted the HLA-A and HLA-B alleles for most subjects in the first cohort. The only immune exposure information available for the cohort was CMV serostatus. Linkage disequilibrium might explain the correlated functional status among segregating V segments, but an unknown experimental factor could not be excluded. Across donors, most TCR sequences were observed very rarely, whereas some public TCRs were present in many individuals. A later analysis found that most CMV-associated TCR beta chains appeared HLA-restricted, with HLA associations seemingly driven largely by CMV exposure. When HLA alleles, especially DR and DQ, strongly co-occurred, attributing TCR associations to individual alleles was difficult. Several of the top co-occurrence clusters appeared to be linked to parvovirus B19, influenza, CMV and Epstein-Barr virus, according to a later analysis. A later genetic analysis reported fewer N-insertions in productive TCRs among donors in an Asian-associated ancestry cluster than the approximately 670-donor mean. Because the 87-base-pair reads could not distinguish some IMGT-functional V segments, including TRBV6-2 and TRBV6-3, those segments were excluded. Presence/absence analyses assumed roughly uniform sequencing depth across donors, an assumption that may not hold. This cohort had only TCR beta chains sequenced, and the lack of alpha or paired-chain data limited which features could be detected.

The cohort comprised fewer than 700 healthy bone marrow donors. Cohort members were all nominally healthy when sampled, although unrecorded immune exposures were likely present. The donor tested CMV seropositive, placing the donor among the 290 or so seropositive members of the cohort. A peripheral blood sample was collected from each donor, and TCR beta sequencing was performed on peripheral blood mononuclear cells. The Qiagen DNeasy Blood Extraction Kit was used to extract genomic DNA from the blood cell samples. Its CDR3 holds 14 amino acids, cysteine through phenylalanine. Just CDR3 DNA is preserved here, 42 bases in frame from base 1. CDR1 and CDR2 are read off the germline V gene as SGDLS and YYNGEE. V is clipped by 0 bases and J by 3 bases, and the sequence between their germline boundaries is 10 bases long. Library method: the immunoSEQ multiplex PCR assay. For the multiplex PCR, a mixture combining 60 forward primers for TCR Vbeta segments and 13 reverse primers for TCR Jbeta segments was used. Amplification of the CDR3 region of rearranged TCR beta genes was performed with a multiplex PCR assay on genomic DNA. On the Illumina HiSeq System, the amplified TCR beta libraries were sequenced as 87-base-pair reads. Under the source paper's analysis protocol: A later analysis counted around 72 million unique TCR beta chains across the 666 repertoires, and some 11 million of these chains were shared by at least two donors. To remove PCR and sequencing errors, raw reads were error-corrected and collapsed into unique sequences using a nearest-neighbor algorithm that merged closely related sequences. CDR3 sequences were aligned to IMGT reference sequences to assign V, D and J gene segments. Each retained sequence needed at least a six-nucleotide match to both a V gene segment and a J gene segment. Rearrangements were called productive when the CDR3 lacked stop codons and stayed in frame with V and J; all others were non-productive. CDR3 was defined according to IMGT convention as the region running from the second conserved V-encoded cysteine to the conserved J-encoded phenylalanine. The earlier analysis of some 550 of the donors excluded any sequence lacking an unambiguous match to a single V gene segment. An earlier analysis of a few hundred of the donors classified V segments as functional when productive rearrangements were above 56.7% and as segregating when the standard deviation between donors was above 5%. A statistical classification framework was developed to diagnose cytomegalovirus status using the catalog of TCR beta chain sequences. In a later analysis, TCR nucleotide sequences were compared against IMGT/GENE-DB human TR gene sequences so that V and J genes could be assigned. The TCRdist pipeline was used in a later analysis to assign CDR3 sequences and most-parsimonious VDJ recombination scenarios. In a later analysis, each TCR beta chain was defined by its CDR3 amino acid sequence together with its V-gene family, and reads lacking a unique V-gene family were excluded. In a later analysis, 500 to 650 highly shared, low-generation-probability nucleotide sequences were removed to address suspected cross-contamination and a sequencing artifact. A later analysis calculated a clonal expansion index for each public chain from normalized within-repertoire ranks of inferred template counts. In a later analysis, generation probabilities were computed with a VDJ recombination model fitted to out-of-frame rearrangements, and the resulting probabilities were checked against IGoR. A later analysis scored TCR-TCR, TCR-HLA and TCR-CMV co-occurrence with hypergeometric tests, applying a repertoire-size bias correction to TCR pairs. A later analysis estimated false discovery rates by permuting HLA or CMV assignments 20 times. In a later analysis, co-occurring TCRs were grouped using DBSCAN, and TCRdist sequence similarity was added for clustering within HLA-allele-positive subsets. For co-occurrence clustering, repertoires with fewer than 30,000 or more than 120,000 public chains were excluded, along with roughly 5 repertoires with anomalous nucleotide sharing. TCRdb took this table from immuneACCESS and kept in-frame rearrangements with V and J called. Such tables lack part of the clones; where checked against another copy, unresolved V genes explain under half of the gap, and the rest is unexplained. Clone size and the V and J calls come from that table; the DNA yielded D and trimming. The sample has around 97,000 clones on record, over 8% of them singletons. 4.5% to 6% of the sample is held by the ten biggest clonotypes.

The sequence came from a man between 50 and 59 years old in good health and CMV-seropositive. Sequenced: PBMCs. The V and J segments used are TRBV9 and TRBJ2-7, with the D segment identity uncertain. The encoded CDR3 is CASSVGGGFYEQYF. The bases read TGTGCCAGCAGCGTAGGAGGCGGATTCTACGAGCAGTACTTC.